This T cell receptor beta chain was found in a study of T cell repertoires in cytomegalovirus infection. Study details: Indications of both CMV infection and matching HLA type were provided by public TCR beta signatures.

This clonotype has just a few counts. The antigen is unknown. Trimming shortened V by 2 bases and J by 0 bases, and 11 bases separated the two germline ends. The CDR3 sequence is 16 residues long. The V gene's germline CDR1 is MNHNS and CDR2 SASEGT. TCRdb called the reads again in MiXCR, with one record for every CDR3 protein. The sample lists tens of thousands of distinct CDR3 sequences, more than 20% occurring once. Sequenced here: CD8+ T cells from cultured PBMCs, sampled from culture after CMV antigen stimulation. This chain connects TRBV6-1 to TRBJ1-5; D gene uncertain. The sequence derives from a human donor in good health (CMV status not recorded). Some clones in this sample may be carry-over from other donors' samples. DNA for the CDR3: TGTGCCAGCAGTGAAAGGGCGGCTAATAGCAATCAGCCCCAGCATTTT. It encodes CASSERAANSNQPQHF.